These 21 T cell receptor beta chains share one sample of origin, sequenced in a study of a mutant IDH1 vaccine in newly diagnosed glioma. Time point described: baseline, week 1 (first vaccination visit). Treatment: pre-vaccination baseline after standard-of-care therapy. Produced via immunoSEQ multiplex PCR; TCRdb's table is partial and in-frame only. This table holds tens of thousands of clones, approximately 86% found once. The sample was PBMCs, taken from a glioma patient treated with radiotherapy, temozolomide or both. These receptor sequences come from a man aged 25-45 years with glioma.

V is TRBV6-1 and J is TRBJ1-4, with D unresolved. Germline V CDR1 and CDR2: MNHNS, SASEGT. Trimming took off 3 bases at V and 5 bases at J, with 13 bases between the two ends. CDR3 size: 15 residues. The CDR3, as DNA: TGTGCCAGCAGTGAGTTAGCCAGAATGAATGAAAAACTGTTTTTT. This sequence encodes CASSELARMNEKLFF.

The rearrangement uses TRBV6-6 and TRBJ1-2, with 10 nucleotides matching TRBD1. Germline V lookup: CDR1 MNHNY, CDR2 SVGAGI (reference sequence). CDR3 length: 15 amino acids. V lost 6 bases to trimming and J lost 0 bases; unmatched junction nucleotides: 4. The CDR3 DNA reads TGTGCCAGCAGATTTGGACAGGGGGCTAACTATGGCTACACCTTC. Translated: CASRFGQGANYGYTF.

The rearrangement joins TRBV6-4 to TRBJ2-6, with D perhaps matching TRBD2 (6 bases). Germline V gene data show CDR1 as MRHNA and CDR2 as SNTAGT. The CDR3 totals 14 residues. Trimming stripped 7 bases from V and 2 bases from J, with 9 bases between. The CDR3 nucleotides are TGTGCCAGCAATCGGAGGGCTGGGGCCAACGTCCTGACTTTC. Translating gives CASNRRAGANVLTF.

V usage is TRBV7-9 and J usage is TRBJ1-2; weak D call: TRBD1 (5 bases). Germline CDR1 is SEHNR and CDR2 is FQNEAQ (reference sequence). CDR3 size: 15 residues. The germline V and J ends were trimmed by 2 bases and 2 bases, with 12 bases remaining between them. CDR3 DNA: TGTGCCAGCAGCTTACGGGGGGGAGGAAACTATGGCTACACCTTC. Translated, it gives CASSLRGGGNYGYTF.

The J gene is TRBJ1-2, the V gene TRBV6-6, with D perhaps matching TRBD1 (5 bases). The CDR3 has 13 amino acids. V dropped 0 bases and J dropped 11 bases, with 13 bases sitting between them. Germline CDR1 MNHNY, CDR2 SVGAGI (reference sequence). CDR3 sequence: CASSYSKQGLYTF. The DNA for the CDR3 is TGTGCCAGCAGTTACTCGAAGCAGGGTCTTTACACCTTC.

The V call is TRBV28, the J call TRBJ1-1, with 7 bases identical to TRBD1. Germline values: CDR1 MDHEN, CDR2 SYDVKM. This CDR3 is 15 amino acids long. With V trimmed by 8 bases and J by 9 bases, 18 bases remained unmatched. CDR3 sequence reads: CASVVSEGQRPQAFF. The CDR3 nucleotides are TGTGCCAGCGTCGTATCTGAGGGACAGAGACCTCAAGCTTTCTTT. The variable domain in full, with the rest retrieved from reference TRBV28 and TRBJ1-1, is DVKVTQSSRYLVKRTGEKVFLECVQDMDHENMFWYRQDPGLGLRLIYFSYDVKMKEKGDIPEGYSVSREKKERFSLILESASTNQTSMYLCASVVSEGQRPQAFFGQGTRLTVV.

The DNA of the CDR3 is TGTGCCAGCTCACCAGAGACAGGGGGCCAAGAGACCCAGTACTTC. Protein: CASSPETGGQETQYF. The chain recombines TRBV18 with TRBJ2-5; 9 positions match TRBD1. Germline CDR1 is KGHSH and CDR2 is LQKENI. The CDR3 length is 15 residues. The J segment lost 1 base and the V segment lost 2 bases, leaving 2 bases of the junction unmatched.

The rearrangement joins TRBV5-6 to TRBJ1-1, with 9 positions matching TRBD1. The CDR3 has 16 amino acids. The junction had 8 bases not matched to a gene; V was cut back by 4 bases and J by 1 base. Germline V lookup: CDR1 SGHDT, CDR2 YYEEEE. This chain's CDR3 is CASSLIPGQGNTEAFF. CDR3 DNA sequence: TGTGCCAGCAGCCTGATCCCGGGACAGGGGAACACTGAAGCTTTCTTT.

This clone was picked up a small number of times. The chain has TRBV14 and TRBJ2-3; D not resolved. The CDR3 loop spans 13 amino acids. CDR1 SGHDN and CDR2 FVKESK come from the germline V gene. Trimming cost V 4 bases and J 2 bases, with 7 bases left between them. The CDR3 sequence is CASSPPNTDTQYF. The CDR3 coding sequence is TGTGCCAGCAGCCCCCCCAACACAGATACGCAGTATTTT.

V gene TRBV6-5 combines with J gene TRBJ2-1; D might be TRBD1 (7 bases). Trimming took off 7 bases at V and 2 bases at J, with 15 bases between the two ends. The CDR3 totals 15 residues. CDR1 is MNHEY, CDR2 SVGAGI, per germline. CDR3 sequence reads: CASTAGQRPYNEQFF. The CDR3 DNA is TGTGCCAGCACCGCGGGACAGAGACCCTACAATGAGCAGTTCTTC.

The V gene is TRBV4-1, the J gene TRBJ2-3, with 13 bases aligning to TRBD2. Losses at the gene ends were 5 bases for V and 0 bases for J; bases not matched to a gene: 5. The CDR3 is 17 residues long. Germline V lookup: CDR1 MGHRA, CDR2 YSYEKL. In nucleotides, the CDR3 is TGCGCCAGCAGCTGGACTAGCGGGGGCGGGAGCACAGATACGCAGTATTTT. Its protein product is CASSWTSGGGSTDTQYF.

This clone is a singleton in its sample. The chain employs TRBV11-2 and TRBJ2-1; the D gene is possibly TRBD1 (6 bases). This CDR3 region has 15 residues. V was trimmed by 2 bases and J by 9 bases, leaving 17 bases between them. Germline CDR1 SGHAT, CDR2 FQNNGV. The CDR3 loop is CASSLITYLQGEQFF. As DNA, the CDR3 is TGTGCCAGCAGCTTAATTACTTATTTACAGGGTGAGCAGTTCTTC.

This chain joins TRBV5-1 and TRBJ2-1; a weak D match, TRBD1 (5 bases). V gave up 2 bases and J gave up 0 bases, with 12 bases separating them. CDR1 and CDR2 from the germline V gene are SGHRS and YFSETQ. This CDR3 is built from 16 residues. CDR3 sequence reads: CASSLGRVSSYNEQFF. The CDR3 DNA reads TGCGCCAGCAGCTTAGGCAGGGTTAGCTCCTACAATGAGCAGTTCTTC.

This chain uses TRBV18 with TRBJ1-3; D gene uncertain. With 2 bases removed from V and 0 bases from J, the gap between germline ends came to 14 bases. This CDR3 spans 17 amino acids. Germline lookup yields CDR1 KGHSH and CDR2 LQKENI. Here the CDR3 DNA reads TGTGCCAGCTCACCAGAGGGCCCCTTGAGCTCTGGAAACACCATATATTTT. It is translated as CASSPEGPLSSGNTIYF. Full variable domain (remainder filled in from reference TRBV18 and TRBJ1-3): NAGVMQNPRHLVRRRGQEARLRCSPMKGHSHVYWYRQLPEEGLKFMVYLQKENIIDESGMPKERFSAEFPKEGPSILRIQQVVRGDSAAYFCASSPEGPLSSGNTIYFGEGSWLTVV.

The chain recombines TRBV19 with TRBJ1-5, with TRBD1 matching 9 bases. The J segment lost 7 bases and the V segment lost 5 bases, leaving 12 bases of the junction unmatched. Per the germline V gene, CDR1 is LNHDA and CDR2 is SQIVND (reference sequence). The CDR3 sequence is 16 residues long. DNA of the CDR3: TGTGCCAGTAGTTCCGGGACAGGGCGGGTTCGGCAGCCCCAGCATTTT. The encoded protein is CASSSGTGRVRQPQHF.

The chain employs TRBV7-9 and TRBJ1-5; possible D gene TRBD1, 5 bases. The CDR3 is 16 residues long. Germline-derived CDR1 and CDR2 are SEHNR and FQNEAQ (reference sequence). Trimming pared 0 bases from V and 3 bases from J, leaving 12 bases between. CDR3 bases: TGTGCCAGCAGCTTAGCGCGGCAGACAGACAATCAGCCCCAGCATTTT. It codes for CASSLARQTDNQPQHF.

The chain's CDR3 is CASSYSRQGNQPQHF. The CDR3, as DNA: TGTGCCAGCAGTTACTCGAGACAGGGGAATCAGCCCCAGCATTTT. The rearrangement joins TRBV6-5 to TRBJ1-5, with TRBD1 matching 8 bases. V lost 0 bases to trimming and J lost 4 bases; unmatched junction nucleotides: 2. The V gene's germline CDR1 is MNHEY and CDR2 SVGAGI. The CDR3 is 15 residues long.

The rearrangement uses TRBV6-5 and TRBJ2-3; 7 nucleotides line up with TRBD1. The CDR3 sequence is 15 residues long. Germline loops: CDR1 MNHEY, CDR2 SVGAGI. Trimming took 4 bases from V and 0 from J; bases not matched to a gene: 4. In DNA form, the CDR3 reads TGTGCCAGCAGTTCCGGGACAGCAAGCACAGATACGCAGTATTTT. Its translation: CASSSGTASTDTQYF.

The CDR3 loop is CASRRGTSGGAAETQYF. The CDR3 DNA follows: TGTGCCAGCAGAAGGGGGACTAGCGGGGGGGCCGCGGAGACCCAGTACTTC. The chain recombines TRBV2 with TRBJ2-5; TRBD2 aligns across 16 bases. Germline V gene data show CDR1 as SNHLY and CDR2 as FYNNEI. The CDR3 sequence is 17 residues long. With 6 bases clipped from V and 5 bases from J, the junction kept 9 bases outside the gene matches.

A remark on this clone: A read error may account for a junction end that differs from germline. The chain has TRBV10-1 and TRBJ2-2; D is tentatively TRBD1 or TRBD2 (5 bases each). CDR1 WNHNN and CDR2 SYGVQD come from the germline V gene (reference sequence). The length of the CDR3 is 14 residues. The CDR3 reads CASSRWGNSGELFF. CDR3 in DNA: TGCGCCAGCAGTAGATGGGGGAACTCCGGGGAGCTGTTTTTT.

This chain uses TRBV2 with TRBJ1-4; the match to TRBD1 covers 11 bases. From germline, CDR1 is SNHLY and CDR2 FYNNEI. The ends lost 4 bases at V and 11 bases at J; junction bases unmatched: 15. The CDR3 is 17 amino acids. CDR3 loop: CASSGGQGAVIIGKLFF. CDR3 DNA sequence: TGTGCCAGCAGTGGAGGACAGGGGGCGGTAATCATTGGGAAACTGTTTTTT. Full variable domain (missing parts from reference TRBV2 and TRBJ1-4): EPEVTQTPSHQVTQMGQEVILRCVPISNHLYFYWYRQILGQKVEFLVSFYNNEISEKSEIFDDQFSVERPDGSNFTLKIRSTKLEDSAMYFCASSGGQGAVIIGKLFFGSGTQLSVL.